These 8 T cell receptor beta chains originate from one sample sequenced in a study of blood T cell repertoires in COVID-19. TCRdb's copy holds only in-frame clones and misses some; the assay was immunoSEQ multiplex PCR. The repertoire includes roughly 250,000 clones, approximately 90% of them detected once, and 1.5% to 2% sits in the top ten. The sequencing sample was made of PBMCs or T cells enriched from blood (not recorded which). The receptors come from a woman aged 18-29 years who had recovered from COVID-19.

The chain combines TRBV6-5 with TRBJ2-2; a weak D match, TRBD1 (6 bases). The CDR3 loop spans 14 amino acids. The V gene lost 10 bases and the J gene lost 1 base, with 13 bases spanning the gap. Germline assignment: CDR1 MNHEY and CDR2 SVGAGI. The CDR3 sequence is CATWGRLNTGELFF. CDR3 in DNA: TGTGCCACCTGGGGGCGATTGAACACCGGGGAGCTGTTTTTT.

The V and J genes are TRBV6-1 and TRBJ1-6; a weak D match, TRBD1 (6 bases). The length of the CDR3 is 13 residues. The germline V and J ends were trimmed by 3 bases and 10 bases, with 10 bases remaining between them. CDR1 MNHNS and CDR2 SASEGT come from the germline V gene. CDR3 DNA: TGTGCCAGCAGTGAGGACAGCCGCTCACCCCTCCACTTT. It is translated as CASSEDSRSPLHF.

The chain recombines TRBV5-4 with TRBJ2-3, with D unresolved. The length of the CDR3 is 15 residues. In germline, CDR1 is SGHNT, CDR2 YYREEE (reference sequence). V dropped 2 bases and J dropped 4 bases, with 14 bases sitting between them. This CDR3 reads CASSLVVASADTQYF. In DNA form, the CDR3 reads TGTGCCAGCAGCTTAGTGGTTGCAAGCGCAGATACGCAGTATTTT.

This chain links TRBV29-1 with TRBJ2-3; 9 bases match TRBD1. Germline assignment: CDR1 SQVTM and CDR2 ANQGSEA. V was clipped by 7 bases and J by 0 bases; unmatched bases: 5. The CDR3 extends over 14 amino acids. CDR3: CSGTGTGSTDTQYF. The CDR3 DNA reads TGCAGCGGAACCGGGACAGGGAGCACAGATACGCAGTATTTT.

The chain combines TRBV10-3 with TRBJ1-6, with 7 bases fitting TRBD1. CDR1 ENHRY and CDR2 SYGVKD come from the germline V gene. The CDR3 runs to 14 residues. The V and J ends lost 6 bases and 9 bases, in that order; junction bases with no gene match: 8. The CDR3 DNA reads as TGTGCCATCAGGGACGACAGGGAAGCTTCACCCCTCCACTTT. This codes for CAIRDDREASPLHF.

The chain recombines TRBV19 with TRBJ1-4; D gene ambiguous. CDR3 length equals 13 residues. The germline V gene encodes CDR1 LNHDA and CDR2 SQIVND (reference sequence). V lost 5 bases and J 7 bases, leaving 11 bases between the germline ends. CDR3 amino acids: CASSVGLVEKLFF. CDR3 coding DNA: TGTGCCAGTAGTGTTGGACTGGTTGAAAAACTGTTTTTT.

J is TRBJ1-2 and V is TRBV19; D is uncertain. V lost 9 bases, J lost 4 bases, and 9 bases lay in between. Germline loops: CDR1 LNHDA, CDR2 SQIVND (reference sequence). The CDR3 sequence is 11 residues long. The CDR3 sequence: CASSQRYGYTF. The CDR3 DNA follows: TGTGCCAGCTCTCAGCGCTATGGCTACACCTTC.

The genes are TRBV29-1 and TRBJ1-1, with D uncertain. The CDR3 is made up of 13 amino acids. The germline V and J ends were trimmed by 5 bases and 0 bases, with 10 bases remaining between them. Germline V gene lookup returns CDR1 SQVTM and CDR2 ANQGSEA. The CDR3 nucleotides are TGCAGCGTTCGGAGTTCAATGAACACTGAAGCTTTCTTT. Translation gives CSVRSSMNTEAFF.